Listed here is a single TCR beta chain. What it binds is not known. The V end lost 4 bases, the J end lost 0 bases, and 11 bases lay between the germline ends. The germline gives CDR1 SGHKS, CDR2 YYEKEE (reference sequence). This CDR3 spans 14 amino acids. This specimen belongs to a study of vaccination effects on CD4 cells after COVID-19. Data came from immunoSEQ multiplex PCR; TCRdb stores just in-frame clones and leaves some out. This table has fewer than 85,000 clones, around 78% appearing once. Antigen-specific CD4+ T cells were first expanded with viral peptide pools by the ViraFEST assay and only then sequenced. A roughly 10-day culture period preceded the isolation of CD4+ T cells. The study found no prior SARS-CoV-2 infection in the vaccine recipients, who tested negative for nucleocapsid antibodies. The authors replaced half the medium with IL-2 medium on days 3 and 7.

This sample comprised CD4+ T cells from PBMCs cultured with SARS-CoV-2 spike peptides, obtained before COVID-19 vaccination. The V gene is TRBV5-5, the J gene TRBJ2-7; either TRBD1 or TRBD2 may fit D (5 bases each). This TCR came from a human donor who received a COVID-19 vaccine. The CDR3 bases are TGTGCCAGCAGCCGGGACGGAGGCTCCTACGAGCAGTACGTC. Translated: CASSRDGGSYEQYV.